Each of the 12 T cell receptor beta chains below was sequenced from the same sample in a study of OX40 agonist ivuxolimab in advanced cancers. Generated by immunoSEQ multiplex PCR, the TCRdb table keeps only in-frame clones and is missing some. The data contain some 33,000 clones, 89% of them seen just once; the ten biggest clones take up under 45%. The starting material was CD4+ or CD8+ T cells sorted from blood, obtained in a trial of the OX40 agonist ivuxolimab. These receptors were obtained from an adult with an advanced solid tumor such as melanoma, head and neck, liver or kidney cancer.

The chain combines TRBV4-1 with TRBJ2-5; D assignment may be TRBD1 or TRBD2 (6 bases each). Trimming left V 1 base short and J 5 bases short, with 14 bases between. The germline CDR1 and CDR2 sequences are MGHRA and YSYEKL. CDR3 length: 15 amino acids. CDR3 DNA: TGCGCCAGCAGCCAAGCGACAGGCGGAGGGGAGACCCAGTACTTC. It specifies CASSQATGGGETQYF.

The rearrangement links TRBV6-1 to TRBJ1-1, with D maybe TRBD1 (5 bases). The CDR3 sequence is 14 residues long. Deletions cut 1 base from V and 1 base from J, with 7 bases between. The germline gives CDR1 MNHNS, CDR2 SASEGT. The CDR3 is CASSEGQGNTEAFF. The DNA of the CDR3 is TGTGCCAGCAGTGAAGGGCAGGGGAACACTGAAGCTTTCTTT.

This chain links TRBV11-2 with TRBJ2-7; 13 bases match TRBD2. V shed 0 bases and J 6 bases; nucleotides not matched to a gene: 14. Germline lookup yields CDR1 SGHAT and CDR2 FQNNGV. The CDR3 covers 19 residues. CDR3 nucleotides: TGTGCCAGCAGCTTAGATCGGGTACTAGCGGGAGGGCCTCGGGGCGAGCAGTACTTC. Translated: CASSLDRVLAGGPRGEQYF.

The chain couples TRBV19 to TRBJ2-2; 11 nucleotides align to TRBD2. Looked up from germline, CDR1 is LNHDA and CDR2 is SQIVND (reference sequence). After removal of 11 bases from V and 1 base from J, the junction contained 0 bases not matched to a gene. The CDR3 length is 13 residues. The CDR3 is CAGLAGNTGELFF. CDR3 bases: TGTGCCGGACTAGCGGGGAACACCGGGGAGCTGTTTTTT.

The CDR3, as DNA: TGTGCCAGCTCACCCGGGCAGCCTAGCACAGATACGCAGTATTTT. Translated, it gives CASSPGQPSTDTQYF. V usage is TRBV18 and J usage is TRBJ2-3; D remains ambiguous. CDR3 size: 15 residues. Between the trimmed V and J ends, which lost 3 bases and 0 bases, there was a span of 10 bases. Looked up from germline, CDR1 is KGHSH and CDR2 is LQKENI.

V and J are TRBV27 and TRBJ2-7; TRBD1 agrees at 8 bases. The CDR3 is 12 amino acids. V lost 6 bases to trimming and J lost 2 bases; unmatched junction nucleotides: 0. Per the germline V gene, CDR1 is MNHEY and CDR2 is SMNVEV (reference sequence). CDR3 DNA: TGTGCCAGCAGGACAGGGGCCTACGAGCAGTACTTC. Its protein is CASRTGAYEQYF.

This clone came up once. The chain couples TRBV6-4 to TRBJ2-1; D is uncertain. CDR1 and CDR2 (germline): MRHNA, SNTAGT. With 0 bases removed from V and 8 bases from J, the gap between germline ends came to 5 bases. The CDR3 length is 12 residues. CDR3 in amino acids: CASSDSGDEQFF. CDR3 coding DNA: TGTGCCAGCAGTGACTCAGGCGATGAGCAGTTCTTC.

As for this clone: This sample also contains other DNA sequences that code for the same CDR3. The rearrangement links TRBV27 to TRBJ2-1, with a tentative D call TRBD2 (5 bases). Germline assignment: CDR1 MNHEY and CDR2 SMNVEV (reference sequence). Trimming stripped 3 bases from V and 4 bases from J, with 7 bases between. The CDR3 length is 13 residues. In nucleotides, the CDR3 is TGTGCCAGCAGTTTTGGGAGTTACAATGAGCAGTTCTTC. Its protein product is CASSFGSYNEQFF.

This chain uses TRBV28 with TRBJ2-1; D uncertain. CDR3 size: 14 residues. V was cut by 2 bases and J by 4 bases, with 9 bases left in between. Germline CDR1 is MDHEN and CDR2 is SYDVKM. The CDR3: CASSLKSWYNEQFF. The CDR3 DNA follows: TGTGCCAGCAGTTTAAAGTCCTGGTACAATGAGCAGTTCTTC.

The chain combines TRBV19 with TRBJ2-5; perhaps TRBD1 as D (6 bases). The CDR3 covers 13 residues. Germline V gene data show CDR1 as LNHDA and CDR2 as SQIVND (reference sequence). V lost 7 bases and J lost 5, with 14 bases in between. CDR3 sequence reads: CASKQGSGETQYF. The CDR3 DNA reads as TGTGCCAGTAAACAGGGATCAGGGGAGACCCAGTACTTC.

The rearrangement links TRBV19 to TRBJ2-7; 10 nucleotides align to TRBD2. The germline CDR1 and CDR2 sequences are LNHDA and SQIVND (reference sequence). This CDR3 is built from 15 residues. V was pared by 1 base and J by 2 bases, with 2 bases of the junction left unmatched. CDR3 sequence (DNA): TGTGCCAGTAGTATAGCCAGCGGGAGGGCCTACGAGCAGTACTTC. As protein: CASSIASGRAYEQYF.

The chain combines TRBV4-1 with TRBJ1-1; D not resolved. The CDR3 extends over 14 amino acids. In germline, CDR1 is MGHRA, CDR2 YSYEKL. The V end was cut by 0 bases, the J end by 1 base, with 6 bases between. CDR3 in DNA: TGCGCCAGCAGCCAAGATTGGGGGAACACTGAAGCTTTCTTT. Amino acid sequence: CASSQDWGNTEAFF.